This note documents a single TCR beta chain sequence. This sample is drawn from a study of blood T cell repertoires in COVID-19. Turning to the study itself: Specimens from acute and convalescent COVID-19 originated in the United States, Italy and Spain. Sources were T cells, B-cell-depleted T cells, or PBMCs; the material itself was cDNA or gDNA.

In the authors' methods: Researchers report that nucleated cell counts were estimated from reference gene primer amplification. The protocol was immunoSEQ multiplex PCR, while the TCRdb copy is restricted to in-frame clones and leaves out a portion. D and trimming come from the DNA, and the V and J calls and clone size come from that table. The sample has 110,000 to 150,000 clones, approximately 78% seen once. The CDR3 runs to 12 residues. Germline CDR1 reads KGHSH; CDR2 reads LQKENI. V was shortened by 5 bases and J by 9 bases, with 11 bases between the two germline ends. The genes are TRBV18 and TRBJ1-3; tentatively, D is TRBD1 (6 bases). This receptor was taken from a woman at least 80 years old with acute or convalescent COVID-19. Sequenced input: peripheral blood. As DNA, the CDR3 is TGTGCCAGCTCAGGACAACAGGGCACCATATATTTT. Its protein product is CASSGQQGTIYF.